The TCR beta chain under discussion was sequenced for a study of blood T cell repertoires in COVID-19. Study background: The samples span acute and convalescent COVID-19 from the United States, Italy and Spain. T cells, B-cell-depleted T cells, or PBMCs provided the cDNA or gDNA that served as material.

Sequencing used immunoSEQ multiplex PCR; TCRdb keeps in-frame clones, though not all of them. The table lists 150,000 or so clones, 65% to 85% of them singletons. The study assigned cohorts using participant-reported clinical history. Symptom resolution, clearance, or two negative PCRs marked the recovered donors of Cohort 3. The sequence derives from a man aged 35 to 55 who had recovered from COVID-19. The sample consisted of PBMCs or T cells enriched from blood (not recorded which).

For the CDR3, the DNA is TGCGCCAGCATAGCCGCTGCCTACGAGCAGTACTTC. Residues: CASIAAAYEQYF. The chain carries TRBV23-1 and TRBJ2-7, with no clear D. TRBV23-1 is recorded as an ORF, its role being uncertain. This CDR3 region has 12 residues. Between the trimmed V and J ends, which lost 7 bases and 2 bases, there was a span of 9 bases.